The entry that follows covers one T cell receptor beta chain sequence. The antigen is not known. Produced via immunoSEQ multiplex PCR; TCRdb's table is partial and in-frame only. The sample lists fewer than 200,000 clones; 85% were seen once. The record originates from a study of cytomegalovirus exposure and HLA in healthy donors. Study conclusions and caveats: Among TCR beta chains, those listed as cytomegalovirus-associated numbered roughly 150.

V was shortened by 0 bases and J by 1 base, with 12 bases between the two germline ends. The CDR3 extends over 16 amino acids. Germline CDR1 SGHRS, CDR2 YFSETQ. The TCR comes from a man between 18 and 35 years old in good health and CMV-seropositive. The rearrangement joins TRBV5-1 to TRBJ2-3; D unresolved. Sequenced: PBMCs. CDR3 sequence: CASSLAGRVGTDTQYF. The CDR3, as DNA: TGCGCCAGCAGCTTGGCCGGTAGAGTGGGCACAGATACGCAGTATTTT.